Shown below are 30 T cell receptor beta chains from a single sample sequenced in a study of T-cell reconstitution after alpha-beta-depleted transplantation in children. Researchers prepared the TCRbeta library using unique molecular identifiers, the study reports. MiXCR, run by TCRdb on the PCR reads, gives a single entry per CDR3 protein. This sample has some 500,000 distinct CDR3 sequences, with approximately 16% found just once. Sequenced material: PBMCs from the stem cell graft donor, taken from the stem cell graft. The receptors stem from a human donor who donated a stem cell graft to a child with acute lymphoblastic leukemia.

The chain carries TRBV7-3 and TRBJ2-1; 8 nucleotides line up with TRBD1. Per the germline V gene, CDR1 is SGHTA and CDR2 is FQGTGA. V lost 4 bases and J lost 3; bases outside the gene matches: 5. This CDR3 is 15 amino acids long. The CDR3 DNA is TGTGCCAGCAGCTCACCGGACAGGGACTACAATGAGCAGTTCTTC. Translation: CASSSPDRDYNEQFF.

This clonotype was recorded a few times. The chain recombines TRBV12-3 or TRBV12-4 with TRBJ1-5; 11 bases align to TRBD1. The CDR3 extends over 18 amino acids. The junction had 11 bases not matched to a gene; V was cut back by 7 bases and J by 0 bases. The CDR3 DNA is TGTGCCAGCATCCCGGACAGGGGGCTTGGGGATAGCAATCAGCCCCAGCATTTT. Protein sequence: CASIPDRGLGDSNQPQHF.

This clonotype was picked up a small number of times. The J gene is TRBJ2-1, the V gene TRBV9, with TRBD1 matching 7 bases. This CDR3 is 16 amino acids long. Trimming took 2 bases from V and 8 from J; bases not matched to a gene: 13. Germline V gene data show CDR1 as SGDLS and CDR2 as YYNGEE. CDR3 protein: CASSVSAGGPDDEQFF. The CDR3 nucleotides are TGTGCCAGCAGCGTGTCAGCAGGGGGTCCCGACGATGAGCAGTTCTTC.

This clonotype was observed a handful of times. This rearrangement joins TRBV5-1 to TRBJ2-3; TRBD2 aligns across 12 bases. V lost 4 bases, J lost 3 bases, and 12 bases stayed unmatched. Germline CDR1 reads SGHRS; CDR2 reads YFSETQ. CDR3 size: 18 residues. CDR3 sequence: CASSLLAGGPPETDTQYF. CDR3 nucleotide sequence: TGCGCCAGCAGCCTACTAGCGGGAGGCCCTCCTGAGACAGATACGCAGTATTTT.

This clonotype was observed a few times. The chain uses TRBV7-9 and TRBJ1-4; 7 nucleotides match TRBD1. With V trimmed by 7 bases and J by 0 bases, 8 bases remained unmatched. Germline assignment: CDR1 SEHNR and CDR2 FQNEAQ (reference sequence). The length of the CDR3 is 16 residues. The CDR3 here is CASIYRGGATNEKLFF. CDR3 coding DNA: TGTGCCAGCATATACAGGGGAGGAGCAACTAATGAAAAACTGTTTTTT.

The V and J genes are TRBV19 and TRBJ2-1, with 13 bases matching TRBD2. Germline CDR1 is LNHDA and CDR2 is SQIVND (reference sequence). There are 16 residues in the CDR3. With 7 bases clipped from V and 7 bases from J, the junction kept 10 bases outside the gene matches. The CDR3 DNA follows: TGTGCCAGTACCGAAGAACTAGCGGGAGGGTGGAATGAGCAGTTCTTC. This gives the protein CASTEELAGGWNEQFF.

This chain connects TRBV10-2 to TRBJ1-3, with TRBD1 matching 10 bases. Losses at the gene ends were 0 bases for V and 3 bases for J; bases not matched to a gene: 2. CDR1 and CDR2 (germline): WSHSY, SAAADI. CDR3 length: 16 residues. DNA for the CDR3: TGCGCCAGCAGTGAGTCGACAGGGGGCGTTGGAAACACCATATATTTT. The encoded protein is CASSESTGGVGNTIYF.

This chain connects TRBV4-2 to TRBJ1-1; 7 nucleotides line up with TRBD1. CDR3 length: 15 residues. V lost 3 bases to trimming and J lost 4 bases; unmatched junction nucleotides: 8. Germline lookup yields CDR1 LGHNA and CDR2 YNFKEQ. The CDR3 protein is CASSHEGAGVTEAFF. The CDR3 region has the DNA TGTGCCAGCAGCCATGAGGGGGCTGGAGTCACTGAAGCTTTCTTT.

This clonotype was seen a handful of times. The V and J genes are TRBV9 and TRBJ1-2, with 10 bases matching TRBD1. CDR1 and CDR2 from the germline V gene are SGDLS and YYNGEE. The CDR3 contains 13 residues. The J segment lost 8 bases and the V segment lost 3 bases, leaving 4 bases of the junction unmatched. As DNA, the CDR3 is TGTGCCAGCAGCGGACAGGGGGCTGGGGGCTACACCTTC. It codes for CASSGQGAGGYTF. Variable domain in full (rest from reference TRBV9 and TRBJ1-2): DSGVTQTPKHLITATGQRVTLRCSPRSGDLSVYWYQQSLDQGLQFLIQYYNGEERAKGNILERFSAQQFPDLHSELNLSSLELGDSALYFCASSGQGAGGYTFGSGTRLTVV.

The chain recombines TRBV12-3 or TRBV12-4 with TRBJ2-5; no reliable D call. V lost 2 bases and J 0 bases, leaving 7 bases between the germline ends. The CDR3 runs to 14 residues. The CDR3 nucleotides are TGTGCCAGCAGTTTATCGGAGTACCAAGAGACCCAGTACTTC. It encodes CASSLSEYQETQYF.

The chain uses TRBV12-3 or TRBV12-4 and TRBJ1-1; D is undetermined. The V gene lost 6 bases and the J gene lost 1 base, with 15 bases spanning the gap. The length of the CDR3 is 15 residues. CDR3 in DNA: TGTGCCAGCAGGGCTTTAGGAAGGCCGAACACTGAAGCTTTCTTT. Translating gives CASRALGRPNTEAFF.

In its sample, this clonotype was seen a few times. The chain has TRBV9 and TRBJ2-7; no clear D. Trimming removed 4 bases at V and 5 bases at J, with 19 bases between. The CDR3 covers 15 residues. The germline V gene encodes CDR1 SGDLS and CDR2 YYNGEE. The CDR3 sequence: CASSLSWSLGHEQYF. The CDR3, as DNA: TGTGCCAGCAGCCTCTCTTGGTCCCTCGGCCACGAGCAGTACTTC.

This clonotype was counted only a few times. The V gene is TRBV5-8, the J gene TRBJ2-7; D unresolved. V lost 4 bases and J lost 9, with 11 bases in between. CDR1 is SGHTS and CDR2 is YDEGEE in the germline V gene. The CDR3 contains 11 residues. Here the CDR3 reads CASSHALRQYF. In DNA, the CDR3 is TGTGCCAGCAGCCACGCCCTCCGGCAGTACTTC.

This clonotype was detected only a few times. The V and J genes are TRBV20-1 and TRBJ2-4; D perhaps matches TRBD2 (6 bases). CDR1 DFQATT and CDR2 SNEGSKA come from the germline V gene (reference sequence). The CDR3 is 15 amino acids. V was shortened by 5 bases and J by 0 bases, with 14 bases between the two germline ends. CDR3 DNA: TGCAGTGCTGGGGGGATCCTAATAGCCAAAAACATTCAGTACTTC. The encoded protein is CSAGGILIAKNIQYF.

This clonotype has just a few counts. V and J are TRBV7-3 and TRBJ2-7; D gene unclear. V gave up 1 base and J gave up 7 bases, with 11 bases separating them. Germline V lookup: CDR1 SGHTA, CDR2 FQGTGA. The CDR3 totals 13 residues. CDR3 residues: CASSLSGPSEQYF. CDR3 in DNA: TGTGCCAGCAGCTTAAGCGGCCCGAGTGAGCAGTACTTC.

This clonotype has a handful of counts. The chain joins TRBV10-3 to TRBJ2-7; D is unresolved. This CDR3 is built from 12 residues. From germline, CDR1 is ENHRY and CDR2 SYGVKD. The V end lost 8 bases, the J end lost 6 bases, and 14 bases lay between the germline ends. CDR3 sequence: CAIYKGPSEQYF. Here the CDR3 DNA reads TGTGCCATCTACAAAGGCCCATCCGAGCAGTACTTC.

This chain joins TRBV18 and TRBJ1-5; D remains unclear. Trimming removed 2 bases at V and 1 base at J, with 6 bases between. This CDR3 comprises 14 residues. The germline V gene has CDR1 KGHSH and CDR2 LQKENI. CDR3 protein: CASSPTHSNQPQHF. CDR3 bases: TGTGCCAGCTCACCAACACACAGCAATCAGCCCCAGCATTTT. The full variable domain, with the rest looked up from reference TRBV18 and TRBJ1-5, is NAGVMQNPRHLVRRRGQEARLRCSPMKGHSHVYWYRQLPEEGLKFMVYLQKENIIDESGMPKERFSAEFPKEGPSILRIQQVVRGDSAAYFCASSPTHSNQPQHFGDGTRLSIL.

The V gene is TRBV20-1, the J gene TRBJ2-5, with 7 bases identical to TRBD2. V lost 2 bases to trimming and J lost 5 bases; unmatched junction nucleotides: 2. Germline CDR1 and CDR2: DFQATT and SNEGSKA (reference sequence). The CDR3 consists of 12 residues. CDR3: CSARLGGETQYF. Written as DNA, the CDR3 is TGCAGTGCTAGACTGGGGGGGGAGACCCAGTACTTC.

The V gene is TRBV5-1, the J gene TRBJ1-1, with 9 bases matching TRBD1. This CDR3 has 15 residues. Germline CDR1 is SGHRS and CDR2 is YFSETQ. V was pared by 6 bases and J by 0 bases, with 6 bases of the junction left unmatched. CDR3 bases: TGCGCCAGCACCCCAGGGACAGGGATGAACACTGAAGCTTTCTTT. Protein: CASTPGTGMNTEAFF.

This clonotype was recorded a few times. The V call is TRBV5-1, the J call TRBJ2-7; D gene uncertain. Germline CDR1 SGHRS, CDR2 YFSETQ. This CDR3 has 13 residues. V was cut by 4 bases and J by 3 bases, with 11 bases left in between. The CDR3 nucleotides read TGCGCCAGCAGCCCCGGGTCCTTCTACGAGCAGTACTTC. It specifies CASSPGSFYEQYF. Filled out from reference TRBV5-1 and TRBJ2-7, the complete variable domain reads KAGVTQTPRYLIKTRGQQVTLSCSPISGHRSVSWYQQTPGQGLQFLFEYFSETQRNKGNFPGRFSGRQFSNSRSEMNVSTLELGDSALYLCASSPGSFYEQYFGPGTRLTVT.

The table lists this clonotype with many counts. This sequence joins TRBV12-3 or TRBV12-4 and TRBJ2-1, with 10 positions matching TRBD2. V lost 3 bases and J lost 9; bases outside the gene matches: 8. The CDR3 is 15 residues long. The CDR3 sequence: CASSLPASGSPEQFF. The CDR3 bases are TGTGCCAGCAGTTTGCCGGCTAGCGGGAGCCCTGAGCAGTTCTTC.

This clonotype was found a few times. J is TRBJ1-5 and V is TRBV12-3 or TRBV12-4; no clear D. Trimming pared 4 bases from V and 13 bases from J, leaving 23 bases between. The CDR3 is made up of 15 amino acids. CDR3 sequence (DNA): TGTGCCAGCAGTTCCCTTGCATGGAATGTAAAGGATCAGCATTTT. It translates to CASSSLAWNVKDQHF.

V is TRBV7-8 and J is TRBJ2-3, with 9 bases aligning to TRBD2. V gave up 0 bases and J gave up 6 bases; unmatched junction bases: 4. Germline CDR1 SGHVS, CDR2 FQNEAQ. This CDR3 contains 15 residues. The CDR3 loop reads CASSLASGSVDTQYF. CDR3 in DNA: TGTGCCAGCAGCTTAGCTAGCGGGAGTGTGGATACGCAGTATTTT.

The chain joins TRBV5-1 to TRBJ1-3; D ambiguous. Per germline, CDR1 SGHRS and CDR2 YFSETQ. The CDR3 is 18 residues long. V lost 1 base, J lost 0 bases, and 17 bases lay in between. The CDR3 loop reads CASSLFLVDATSGNTIYF. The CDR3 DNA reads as TGCGCCAGCAGCTTGTTTCTGGTTGACGCTACCTCTGGAAACACCATATATTTT.

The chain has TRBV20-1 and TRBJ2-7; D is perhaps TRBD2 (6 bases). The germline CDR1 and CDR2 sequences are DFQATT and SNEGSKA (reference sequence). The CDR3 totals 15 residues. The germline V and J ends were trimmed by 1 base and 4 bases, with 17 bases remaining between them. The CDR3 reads CSARVRLAKTYEQYF. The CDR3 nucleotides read TGCAGTGCTAGAGTTAGGCTAGCGAAGACTTACGAGCAGTACTTC.

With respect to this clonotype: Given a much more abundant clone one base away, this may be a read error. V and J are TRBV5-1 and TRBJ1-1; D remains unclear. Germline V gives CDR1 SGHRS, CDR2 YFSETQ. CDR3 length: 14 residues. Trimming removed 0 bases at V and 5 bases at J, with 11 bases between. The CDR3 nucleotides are TGCGCCAGCAGCTTGGAAGGTGGTGTGACTGAAGCTTTCTTT. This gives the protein CASSLEGGVTEAFF.

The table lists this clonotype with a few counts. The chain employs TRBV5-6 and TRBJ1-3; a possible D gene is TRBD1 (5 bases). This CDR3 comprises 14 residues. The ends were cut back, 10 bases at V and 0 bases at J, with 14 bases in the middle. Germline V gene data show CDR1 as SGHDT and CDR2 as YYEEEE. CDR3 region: CAHRGESSGNTIYF. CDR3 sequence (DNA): TGTGCCCATCGGGGGGAGAGCTCTGGAAACACCATATATTTT.

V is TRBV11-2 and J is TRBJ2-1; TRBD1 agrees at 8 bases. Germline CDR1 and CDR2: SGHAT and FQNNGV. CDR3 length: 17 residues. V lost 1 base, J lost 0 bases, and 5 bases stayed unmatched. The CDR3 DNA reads TGTGCCAGCAGCTTAGTAAGCGACAGGGGCTCCTACAATGAGCAGTTCTTC. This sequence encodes CASSLVSDRGSYNEQFF.

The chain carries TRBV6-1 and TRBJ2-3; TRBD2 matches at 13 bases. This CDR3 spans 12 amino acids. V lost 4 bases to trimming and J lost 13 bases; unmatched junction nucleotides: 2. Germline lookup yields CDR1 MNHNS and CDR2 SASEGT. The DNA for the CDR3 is TGTGCCAGCAGTGGAGGGACTAGCGGGAAGTATTTT. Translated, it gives CASSGGTSGKYF.

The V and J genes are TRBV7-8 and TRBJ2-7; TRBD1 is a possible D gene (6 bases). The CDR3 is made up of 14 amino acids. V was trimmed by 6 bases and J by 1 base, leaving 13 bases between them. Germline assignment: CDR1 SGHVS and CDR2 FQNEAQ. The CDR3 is CASRPRQDSYEQYF. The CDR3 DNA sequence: TGTGCCAGCAGGCCTAGACAGGATTCCTACGAGCAGTACTTC.